This TCR beta chain comes out of a study of beta chain features in type 1 diabetes. General study results and limits: Patients showed naive, central memory and Treg TCRB repertoires that appeared more similar than those of healthy donors.

Germline V gene data show CDR1 as MNHEY and CDR2 as SVGAGI. This CDR3 is built from 14 residues. Trimming stripped 6 bases from V and 5 bases from J, with 17 bases between. As every portion of the isolated RNA was reverse transcribed, the sequencing read expressed TCRB transcripts. Clones were sequenced by immunoSEQ multiplex PCR, and TCRdb holds only the in-frame ones, with some missing. The sample has 120,000 to 150,000 clones; approximately 9.8% are singletons. In all sorted populations, purity surpassed 98%. This clone was counted a few times. No antigen is known for it. What was sequenced was central memory CD4+ T cells from blood. This chain links TRBV6-5 with TRBJ2-7; D perhaps matches TRBD1 (5 bases). The sequence derives from a woman in her 40s in good health. CDR3 amino acids: CASSQGPRVNEQYF. The DNA of the CDR3 is TGTGCCAGCAGCCAGGGCCCCCGAGTCAACGAGCAGTACTTC.